One TCR beta chain is described in this entry. Losses at the gene ends were 6 bases for V and 8 bases for J; bases not matched to a gene: 3. This CDR3 has 11 residues. The germline CDR1 and CDR2 sequences are LNHDA and SQIVND (reference sequence). Some clones are missing from TCRdb's copy, which holds only in-frame ones; the method was immunoSEQ multiplex PCR. Of about 52,000 clones listed, 86% are singletons. These data originate in a study of blood T cell repertoires in COVID-19. The sample was peripheral blood. The receptor's source is an elderly woman with acute or convalescent COVID-19. The V call is TRBV19, the J call TRBJ1-2; 7 bases align to TRBD1. The CDR3: CASRQGSGYTF. Here the CDR3 DNA reads TGTGCCAGTAGACAGGGGTCCGGCTACACCTTC.